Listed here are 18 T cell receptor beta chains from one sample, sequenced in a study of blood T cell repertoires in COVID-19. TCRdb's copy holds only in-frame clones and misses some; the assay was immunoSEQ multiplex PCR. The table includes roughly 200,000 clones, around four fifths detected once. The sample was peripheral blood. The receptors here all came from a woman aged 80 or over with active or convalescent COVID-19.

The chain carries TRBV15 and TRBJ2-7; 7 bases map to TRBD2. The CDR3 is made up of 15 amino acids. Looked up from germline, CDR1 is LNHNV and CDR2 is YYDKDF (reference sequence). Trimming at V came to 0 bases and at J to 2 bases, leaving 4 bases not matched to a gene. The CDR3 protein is CATSRDGGGPYEQYF. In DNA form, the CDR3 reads TGTGCCACCAGCAGAGATGGGGGGGGACCCTACGAGCAGTACTTC.

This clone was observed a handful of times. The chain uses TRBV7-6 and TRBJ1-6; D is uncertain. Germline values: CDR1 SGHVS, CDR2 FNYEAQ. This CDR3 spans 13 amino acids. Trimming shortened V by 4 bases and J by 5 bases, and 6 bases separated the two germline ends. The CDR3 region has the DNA TGTGCCAGCAGCTCCCACAATAATTCACCCCTCCACTTT. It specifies CASSSHNNSPLHF.

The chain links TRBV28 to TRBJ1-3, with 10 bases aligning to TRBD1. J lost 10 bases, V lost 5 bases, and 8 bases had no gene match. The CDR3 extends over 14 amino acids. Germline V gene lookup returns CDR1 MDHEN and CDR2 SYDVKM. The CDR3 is CASSITGTGDTIYF. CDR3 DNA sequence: TGTGCCAGCAGTATTACCGGGACAGGGGATACCATATATTTT.

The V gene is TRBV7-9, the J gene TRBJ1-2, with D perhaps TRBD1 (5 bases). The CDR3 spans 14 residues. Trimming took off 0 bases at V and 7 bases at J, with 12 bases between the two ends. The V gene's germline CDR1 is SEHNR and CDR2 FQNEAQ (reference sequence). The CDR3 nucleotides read TGTGCCAGCAGCTTAGCGGAGGGACTCCCTGGCTACACCTTC. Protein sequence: CASSLAEGLPGYTF.

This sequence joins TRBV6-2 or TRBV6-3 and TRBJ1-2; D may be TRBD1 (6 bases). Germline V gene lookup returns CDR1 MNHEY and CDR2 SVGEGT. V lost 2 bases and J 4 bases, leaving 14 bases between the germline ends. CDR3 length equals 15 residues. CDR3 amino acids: CASSYNPGHLYGYTF. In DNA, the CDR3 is TGTGCCAGCAGTTACAACCCGGGACACCTCTATGGCTACACCTTC.

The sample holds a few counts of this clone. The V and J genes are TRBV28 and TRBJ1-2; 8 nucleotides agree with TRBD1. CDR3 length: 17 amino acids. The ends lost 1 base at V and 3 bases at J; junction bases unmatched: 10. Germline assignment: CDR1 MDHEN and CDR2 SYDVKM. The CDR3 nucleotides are TGTGCCAGCAGTTTATACCAGGGGGCAGGTTGGGACTATGGCTACACCTTC. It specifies CASSLYQGAGWDYGYTF.

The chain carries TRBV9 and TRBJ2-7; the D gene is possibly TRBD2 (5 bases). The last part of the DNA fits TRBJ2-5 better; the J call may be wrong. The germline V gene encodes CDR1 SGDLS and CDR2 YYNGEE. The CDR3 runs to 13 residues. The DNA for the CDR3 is TGTGCCAGCAGCGTAGCTTCCAGCGGGACCCAGTACTTC. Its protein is CASSVASSGTQYF.

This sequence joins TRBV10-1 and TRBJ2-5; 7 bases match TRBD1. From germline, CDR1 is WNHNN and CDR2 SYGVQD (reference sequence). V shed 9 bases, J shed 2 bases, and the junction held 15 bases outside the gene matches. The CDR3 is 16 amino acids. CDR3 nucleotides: TGCGCCAGTCCCACAAGGGGGCCAGCACCACAAGAGACCCAGTACTTC. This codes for CASPTRGPAPQETQYF.

The CDR3 coding sequence is TGCGCCAGCAGCCAGGAACCGGGACAGGGAACAGATACGCAGTATTTT. Its protein is CASSQEPGQGTDTQYF. The chain joins TRBV4-3 to TRBJ2-3; 9 nucleotides match TRBD1. The junction had 7 bases not matched to a gene; V was cut back by 3 bases and J by 3 bases. CDR1 is LGHNA and CDR2 is YSLEER in the germline V gene. The CDR3 totals 16 residues.

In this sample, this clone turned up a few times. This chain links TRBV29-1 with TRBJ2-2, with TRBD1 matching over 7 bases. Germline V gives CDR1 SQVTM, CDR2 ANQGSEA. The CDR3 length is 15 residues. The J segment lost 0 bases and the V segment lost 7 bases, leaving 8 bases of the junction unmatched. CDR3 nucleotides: TGCAGCGCCAAGCAGGGGGACACGAACACCGGGGAGCTGTTTTTT. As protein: CSAKQGDTNTGELFF.

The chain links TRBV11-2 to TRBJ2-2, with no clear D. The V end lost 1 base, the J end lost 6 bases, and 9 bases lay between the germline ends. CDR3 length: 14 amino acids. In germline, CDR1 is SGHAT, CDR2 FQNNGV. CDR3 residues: CASSLGAVSGELFF. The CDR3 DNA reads TGTGCCAGCAGCTTAGGGGCAGTTTCCGGGGAGCTGTTTTTT.

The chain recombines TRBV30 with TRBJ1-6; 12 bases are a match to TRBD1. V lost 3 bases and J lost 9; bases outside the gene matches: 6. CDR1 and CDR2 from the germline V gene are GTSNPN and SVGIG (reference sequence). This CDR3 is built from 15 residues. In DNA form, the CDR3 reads TGTGCCTGGAGGGGGACAGGGGGCTGGAGTTCACCCCTCCACTTT. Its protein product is CAWRGTGGWSSPLHF.

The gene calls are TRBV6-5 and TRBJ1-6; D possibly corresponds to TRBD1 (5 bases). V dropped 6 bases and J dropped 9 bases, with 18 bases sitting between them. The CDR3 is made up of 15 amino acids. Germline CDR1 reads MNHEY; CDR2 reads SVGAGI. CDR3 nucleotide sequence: TGTGCCAGCAGCTCGACAGATTCGATCCGTTCACCCCTCCACTTT. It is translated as CASSSTDSIRSPLHF.

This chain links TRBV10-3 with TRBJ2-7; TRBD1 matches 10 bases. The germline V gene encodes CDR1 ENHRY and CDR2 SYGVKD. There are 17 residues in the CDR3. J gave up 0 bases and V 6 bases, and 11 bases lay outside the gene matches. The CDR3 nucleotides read TGTGCCATCAGCCCGGGACAGGGGACCAGCAGCTCCTACGAGCAGTACTTC. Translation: CAISPGQGTSSSYEQYF.

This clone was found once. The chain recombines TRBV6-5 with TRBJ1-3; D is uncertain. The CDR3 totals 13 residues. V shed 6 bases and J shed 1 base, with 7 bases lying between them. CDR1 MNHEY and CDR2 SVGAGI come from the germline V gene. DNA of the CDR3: TGTGCCAGCAGCGAGTATTCTGGAAACACCATATATTTT. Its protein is CASSEYSGNTIYF.

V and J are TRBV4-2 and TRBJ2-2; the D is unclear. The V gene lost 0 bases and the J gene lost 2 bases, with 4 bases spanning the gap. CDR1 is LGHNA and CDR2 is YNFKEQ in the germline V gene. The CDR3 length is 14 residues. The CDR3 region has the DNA TGTGCCAGCAGCCAAGATTCTAACACCGGGGAGCTGTTTTTT. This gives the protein CASSQDSNTGELFF.

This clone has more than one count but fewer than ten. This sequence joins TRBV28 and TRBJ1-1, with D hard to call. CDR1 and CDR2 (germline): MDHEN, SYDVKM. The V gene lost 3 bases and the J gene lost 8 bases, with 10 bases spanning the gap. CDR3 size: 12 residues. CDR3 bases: TGTGCCAGCAGTTTGTTAGCGCAGGAAGCTTTCTTT. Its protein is CASSLLAQEAFF.

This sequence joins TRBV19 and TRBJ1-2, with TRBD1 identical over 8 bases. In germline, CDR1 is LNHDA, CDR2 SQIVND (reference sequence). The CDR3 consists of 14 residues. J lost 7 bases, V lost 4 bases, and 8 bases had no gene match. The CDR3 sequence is CASSTLDRVRGYTF. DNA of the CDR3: TGTGCCAGTAGTACCTTGGACAGGGTTCGTGGCTACACCTTC.